This TCR beta chain derives from a study of cytomegalovirus exposure and HLA in healthy donors. Broader study findings: According to a subsequent analysis, TCR clusters from the first cohort were inclined to appear together in the roughly 120 validation repertoires.

The donors were part of the validation cohort of 120 subjects. That cohort was separate from the first cohort, which comprised some 670 subjects. Germline V lookup: CDR1 MDHEN, CDR2 SYDVKM. Trimming removed 7 bases at V and 4 bases at J, with 14 bases between. The CDR3 runs 14 residues. With respect to this clone: Its antigen is not identified.

Produced via immunoSEQ multiplex PCR; TCRdb's table is partial and in-frame only. In the table there are tens of thousands of clones, roughly 95% of which are singletons. The sample was PBMCs. The rearrangement links TRBV28 to TRBJ1-5; TRBD1 might be the D (5 bases). The TCR sequence derives from a woman younger than 35 in good health and CMV-seropositive. In DNA, the CDR3 is TGTGCCAGCACGGACGGACAATCGAATCAGCCCCAGCATTTT. Translation: CASTDGQSNQPQHF.